Given below is one TCR beta chain in context. What it binds is unknown. The data were obtained in a study of shared clonotypes between healthy human individuals. Study-wide results and caveats: Naive CD4 clonotypes overlapped across a handful of donors at approximately 5%. Among non-shared clonotypes, generation probabilities were lower than among those shared by all four donors.

The V end was cut by 5 bases, the J end by 4 bases, with 15 bases between. The CDR3 runs to 15 residues. Per the germline V gene, CDR1 is SGHNT and CDR2 is YENEEA. Replicate PCRs run on sorted subsets employed 200 ng DNA, around 31,000 T cell genomes. This table comes from immunoSEQ multiplex PCR, and its TCRdb copy is limited to in-frame clones, with some not included. This table has about 2.4 million clones, approximately 93% appearing once. This chain uses TRBV11-3 with TRBJ2-1, with D perhaps given as TRBD1 or TRBD2 (5 bases each). The clonotype comes from a man younger than 30 in good health. Some clones in this sample may be carry-over from other donors' samples. The sequenced material came from naive CD4+ T cells from PBMCs. As to subset: CD45RA+ positively selected. The DNA for the CDR3 is TGTGCCAGCAGCATCCGGGGCGGATCTTACAATGAGCAGTTCTTC. It translates to CASSIRGGSYNEQFF.